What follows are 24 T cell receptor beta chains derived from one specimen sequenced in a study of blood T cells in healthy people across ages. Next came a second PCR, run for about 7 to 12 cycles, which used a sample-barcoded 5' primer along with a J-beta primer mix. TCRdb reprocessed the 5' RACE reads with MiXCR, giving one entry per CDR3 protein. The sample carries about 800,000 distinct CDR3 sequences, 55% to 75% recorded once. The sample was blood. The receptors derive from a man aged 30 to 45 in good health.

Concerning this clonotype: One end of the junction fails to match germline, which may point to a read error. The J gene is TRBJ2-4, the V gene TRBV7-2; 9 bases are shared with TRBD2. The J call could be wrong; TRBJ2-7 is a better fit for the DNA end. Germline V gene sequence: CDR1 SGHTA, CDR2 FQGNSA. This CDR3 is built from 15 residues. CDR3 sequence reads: CASSPQAGGSCEQYF. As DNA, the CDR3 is TGTGCCAGCAGCCCTCAAGCGGGAGGATCCTGCGAGCAGTACTTC.

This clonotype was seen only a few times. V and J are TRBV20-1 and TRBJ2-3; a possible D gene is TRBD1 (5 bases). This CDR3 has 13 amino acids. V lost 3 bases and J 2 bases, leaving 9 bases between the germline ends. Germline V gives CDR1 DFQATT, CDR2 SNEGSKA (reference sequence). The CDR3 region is CSARVGVTDTQYF. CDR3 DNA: TGCAGTGCTAGGGTAGGGGTCACAGATACGCAGTATTTT.

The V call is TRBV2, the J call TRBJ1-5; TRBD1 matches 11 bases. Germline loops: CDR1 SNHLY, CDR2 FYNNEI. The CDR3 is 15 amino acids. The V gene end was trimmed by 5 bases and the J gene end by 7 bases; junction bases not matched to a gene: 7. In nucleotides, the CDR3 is TGTGCCAGCAGTCGGGACAGGGGGTATGGCCAGCCCCAGCATTTT. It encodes CASSRDRGYGQPQHF.

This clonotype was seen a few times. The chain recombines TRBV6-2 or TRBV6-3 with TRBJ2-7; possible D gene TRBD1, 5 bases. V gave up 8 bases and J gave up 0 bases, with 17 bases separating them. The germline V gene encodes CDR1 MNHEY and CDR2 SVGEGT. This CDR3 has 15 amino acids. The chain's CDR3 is CASGQGGRSSYEQYF. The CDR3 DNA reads TGTGCCAGCGGGCAGGGCGGCAGGAGCTCCTACGAGCAGTACTTC.

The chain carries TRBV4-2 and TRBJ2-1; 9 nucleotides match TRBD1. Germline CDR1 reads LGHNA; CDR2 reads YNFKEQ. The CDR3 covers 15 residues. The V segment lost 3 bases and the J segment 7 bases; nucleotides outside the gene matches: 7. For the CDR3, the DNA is TGTGCCAGCAGCCAGGACAGGGGTTGGGTGAATGAGCAGTTCTTC. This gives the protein CASSQDRGWVNEQFF.

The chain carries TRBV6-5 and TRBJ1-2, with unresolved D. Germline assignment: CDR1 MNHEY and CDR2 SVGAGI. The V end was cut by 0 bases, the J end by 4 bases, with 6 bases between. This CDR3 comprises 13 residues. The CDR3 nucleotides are TGTGCCAGCAGTTACTCGCCAGTCTATGGCTACACCTTC. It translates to CASSYSPVYGYTF.

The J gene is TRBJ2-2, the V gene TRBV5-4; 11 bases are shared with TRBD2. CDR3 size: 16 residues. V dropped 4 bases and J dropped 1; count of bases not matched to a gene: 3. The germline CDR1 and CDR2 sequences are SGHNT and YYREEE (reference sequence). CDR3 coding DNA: TGTGCCAGCAGCATAGGGACTAGCGGGAACACCGGGGAGCTGTTTTTT. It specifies CASSIGTSGNTGELFF.

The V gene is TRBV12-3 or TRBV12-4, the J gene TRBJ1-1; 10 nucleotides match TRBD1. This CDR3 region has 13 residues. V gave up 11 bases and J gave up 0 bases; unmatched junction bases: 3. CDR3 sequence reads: CAGQGDMNTEAFF. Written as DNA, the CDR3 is TGTGCCGGACAGGGGGACATGAACACTGAAGCTTTCTTT.

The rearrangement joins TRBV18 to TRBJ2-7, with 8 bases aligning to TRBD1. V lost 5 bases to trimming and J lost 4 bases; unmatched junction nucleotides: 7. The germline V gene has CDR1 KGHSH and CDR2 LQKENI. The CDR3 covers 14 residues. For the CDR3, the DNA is TGTGCCAGCTCAGGTGACAGGGGAAGGTACGAGCAGTACTTC. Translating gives CASSGDRGRYEQYF.

CDR3: CASKYGTSGNNEQFF. The CDR3 nucleotides read TGTGCCAGCAAATATGGGACTAGCGGGAACAATGAGCAGTTCTTC. V usage is TRBV6-6 and J usage is TRBJ2-1, with TRBD2 matching over 13 bases. V was clipped by 7 bases and J by 5 bases; unmatched bases: 5. CDR1 is MNHNY, CDR2 SVGAGI, per germline (reference sequence). This CDR3 region has 15 residues.

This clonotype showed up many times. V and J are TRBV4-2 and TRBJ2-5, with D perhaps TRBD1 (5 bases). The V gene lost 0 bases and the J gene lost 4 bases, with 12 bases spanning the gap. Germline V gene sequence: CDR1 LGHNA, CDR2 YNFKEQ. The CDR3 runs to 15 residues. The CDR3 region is CASSQEIGARETQYF. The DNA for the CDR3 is TGTGCCAGCAGCCAAGAGATAGGGGCTAGAGAGACCCAGTACTTC.

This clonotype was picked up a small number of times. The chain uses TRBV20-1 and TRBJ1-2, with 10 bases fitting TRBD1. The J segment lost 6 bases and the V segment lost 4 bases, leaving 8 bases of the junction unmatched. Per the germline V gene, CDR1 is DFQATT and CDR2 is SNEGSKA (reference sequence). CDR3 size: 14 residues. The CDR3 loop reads CSATRQGAIDGYTF. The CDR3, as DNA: TGCAGTGCTACCCGACAGGGGGCTATCGATGGCTACACCTTC.

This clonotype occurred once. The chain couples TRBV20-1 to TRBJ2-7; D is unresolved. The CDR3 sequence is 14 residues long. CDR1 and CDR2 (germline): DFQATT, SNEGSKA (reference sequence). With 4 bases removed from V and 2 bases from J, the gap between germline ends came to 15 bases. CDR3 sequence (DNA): TGCAGTGCTAAACCCCGGACCGTTACCTACGAGCAGTACTTC. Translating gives CSAKPRTVTYEQYF.

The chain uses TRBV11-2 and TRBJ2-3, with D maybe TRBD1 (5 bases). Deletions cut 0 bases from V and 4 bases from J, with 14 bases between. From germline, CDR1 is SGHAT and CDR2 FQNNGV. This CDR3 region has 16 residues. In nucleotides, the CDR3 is TGTGCCAGCAGCTTAGAATACCAGGGTGGGTCAGATACGCAGTATTTT. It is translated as CASSLEYQGGSDTQYF. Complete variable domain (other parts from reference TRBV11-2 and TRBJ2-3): EAGVAQSPRYKIIEKRQSVAFWCNPISGHATLYWYQQILGQGPKLLIQFQNNGVVDDSQLPKDRFSAERLKGVDSTLKIQPAKLEDSAVYLCASSLEYQGGSDTQYFGPGTRLTVL.

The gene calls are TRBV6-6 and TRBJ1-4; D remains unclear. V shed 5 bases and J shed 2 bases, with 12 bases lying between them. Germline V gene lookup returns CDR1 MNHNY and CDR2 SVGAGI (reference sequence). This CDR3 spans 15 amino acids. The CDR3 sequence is CASSQRTRTNEKLFF. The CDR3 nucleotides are TGTGCCAGCAGTCAACGGACCCGGACTAATGAAAAACTGTTTTTT.

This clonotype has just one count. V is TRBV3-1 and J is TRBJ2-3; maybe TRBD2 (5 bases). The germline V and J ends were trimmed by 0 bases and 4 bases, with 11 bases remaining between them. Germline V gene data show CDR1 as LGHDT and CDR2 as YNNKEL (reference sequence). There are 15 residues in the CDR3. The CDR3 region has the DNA TGTGCCAGCAGCCAAGATCGGAGGAACCCAGATACGCAGTATTTT. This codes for CASSQDRRNPDTQYF.

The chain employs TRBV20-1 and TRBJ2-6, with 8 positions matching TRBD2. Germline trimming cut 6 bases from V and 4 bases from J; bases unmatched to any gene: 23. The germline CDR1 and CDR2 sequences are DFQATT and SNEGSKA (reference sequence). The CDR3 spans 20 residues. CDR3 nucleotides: TGCAGTGCCCCGAACCGGCAACGACTAGCGAGGACCACAGGGGCCAACGTCCTGACTTTC. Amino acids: CSAPNRQRLARTTGANVLTF.

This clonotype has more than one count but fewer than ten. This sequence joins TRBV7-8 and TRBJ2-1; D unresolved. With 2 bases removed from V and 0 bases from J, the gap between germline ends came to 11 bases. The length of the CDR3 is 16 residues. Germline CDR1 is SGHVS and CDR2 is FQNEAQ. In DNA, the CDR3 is TGTGCCAGCAGCTTAACCGGCGCGAGCTCCTACAATGAGCAGTTCTTC. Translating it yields CASSLTGASSYNEQFF.

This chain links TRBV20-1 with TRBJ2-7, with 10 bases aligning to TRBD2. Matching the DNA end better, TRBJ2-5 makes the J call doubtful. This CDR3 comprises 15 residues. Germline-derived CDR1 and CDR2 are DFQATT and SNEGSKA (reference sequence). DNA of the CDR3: TGCAGTGCAACCTACCAGCGGGGGGGTTTGGAGACCCAGTACTTC. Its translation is CSATYQRGGLETQYF.

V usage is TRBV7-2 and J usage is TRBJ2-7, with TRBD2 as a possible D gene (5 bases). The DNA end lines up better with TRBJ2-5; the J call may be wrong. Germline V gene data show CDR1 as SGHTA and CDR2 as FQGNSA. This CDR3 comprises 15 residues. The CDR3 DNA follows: TGTGCCAGCCGCATCAATGGGAGTCGAGGAGAGACCCAGTACTTC. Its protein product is CASRINGSRGETQYF.

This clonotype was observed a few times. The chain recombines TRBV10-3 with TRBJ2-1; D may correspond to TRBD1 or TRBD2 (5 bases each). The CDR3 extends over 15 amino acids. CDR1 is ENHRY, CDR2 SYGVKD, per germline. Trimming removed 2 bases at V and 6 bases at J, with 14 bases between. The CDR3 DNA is TGTGCCATCAGTGAGCCTCGAGGGGTTCTCAATGAGCAGTTCTTC. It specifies CAISEPRGVLNEQFF.

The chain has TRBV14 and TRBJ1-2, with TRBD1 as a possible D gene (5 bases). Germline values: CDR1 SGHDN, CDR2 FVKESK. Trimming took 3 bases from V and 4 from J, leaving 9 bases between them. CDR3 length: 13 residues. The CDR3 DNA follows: TGTGCCAGCAGCCAGGCAGGGATCTATGGCTACACCTTC. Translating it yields CASSQAGIYGYTF.

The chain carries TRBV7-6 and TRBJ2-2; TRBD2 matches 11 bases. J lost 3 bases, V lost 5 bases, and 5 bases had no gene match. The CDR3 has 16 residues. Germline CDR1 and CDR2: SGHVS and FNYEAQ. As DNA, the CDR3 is TGTGCCAGCAGCCCCGGGACTAGCGGTTACACCGGGGAGCTGTTTTTT. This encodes CASSPGTSGYTGELFF.

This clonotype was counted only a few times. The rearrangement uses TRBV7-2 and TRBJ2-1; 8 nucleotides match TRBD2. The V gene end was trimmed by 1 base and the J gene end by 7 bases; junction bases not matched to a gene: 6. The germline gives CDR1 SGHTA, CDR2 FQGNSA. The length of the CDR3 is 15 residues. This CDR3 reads CASSLDRGGQNEQFF. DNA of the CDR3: TGTGCCAGCAGCTTAGATCGGGGGGGCCAGAATGAGCAGTTCTTC.